This T cell receptor (beta chain) was retrieved from a study of technical replicates of blood from several donors. Generated by immunoSEQ multiplex PCR, the TCRdb table keeps only in-frame clones and is missing some. The repertoire holds some 70,000 clones, 95% to 97% seen once, with about 0.26% in the top ten. The CDR3 covers 23 residues. Germline CDR1 LGHNT, CDR2 FRNRAP. V shed 7 bases, J shed 8 bases, and the junction held 40 bases outside the gene matches. The chain joins TRBV12-5 to TRBJ1-2; 7 bases line up with TRBD1. The sample comprised T cells isolated from PBMCs. The TCR originated in a human donor in good health. The CDR3 nucleotides read TGTGCTAGTGTTGCTGGACAGCCGGGGGTGTACTGTAACATTGTGGGGACAGCCTGGGGCTACACCTTC. It specifies CASVAGQPGVYCNIVGTAWGYTF. The whole variable domain, remainder taken from reference TRBV12-5 and TRBJ1-2, is DARVTQTPRHKVTEMGQEVTMRCQPILGHNTVFWYRQTMMQGLELLAYFRNRAPLDDSGMPKDRFSAEMPDATLATLKIQPSEPRDSAVYFCASVAGQPGVYCNIVGTAWGYTFGSGTRLTVV.